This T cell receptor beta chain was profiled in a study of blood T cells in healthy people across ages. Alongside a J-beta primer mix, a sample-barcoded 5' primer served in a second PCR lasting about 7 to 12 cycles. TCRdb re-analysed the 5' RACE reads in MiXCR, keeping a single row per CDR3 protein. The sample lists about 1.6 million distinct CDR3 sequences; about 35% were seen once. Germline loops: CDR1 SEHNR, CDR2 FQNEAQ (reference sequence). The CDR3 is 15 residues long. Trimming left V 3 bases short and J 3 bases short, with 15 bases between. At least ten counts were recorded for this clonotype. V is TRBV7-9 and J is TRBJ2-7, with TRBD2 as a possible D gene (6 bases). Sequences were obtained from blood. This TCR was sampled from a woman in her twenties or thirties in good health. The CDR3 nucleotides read TGTGCCAGCAGCTTCTTATCGGAGGGGTACTACGAGCAGTACTTC. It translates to CASSFLSEGYYEQYF. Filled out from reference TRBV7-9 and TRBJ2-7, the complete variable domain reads DTGVSQNPRHKITKRGQNVTFRCDPISEHNRLYWYRQTLGQGPEFLTYFQNEAQLEKSRLLSDRFSAERPKGSFSTLEIQRTEQGDSAMYLCASSFLSEGYYEQYFGPGTRLTVT.